The clone carrying this T cell receptor beta chain was observed a handful of times. This sample stems from a study of cytomegalovirus exposure and HLA in healthy donors. The PCR used 60 Vbeta and 13 Jbeta primers. As originally analysed: It was a later analysis that counted about 80 million unique TCR beta chains, of which some 12 million were shared. Sequencing was performed with immunoSEQ multiplex PCR; in TCRdb, only in-frame clones are kept and a portion is missing. Clone size and V and J calls were adopted from that table, with D and trimming inferred from the DNA. The sample has about 90,000 clones, over 60% seen once. Trimming took 5 bases from V and 10 from J; bases not matched to a gene: 6. Germline V gene data show CDR1 as SGHVS and CDR2 as FNYEAQ. The CDR3 runs 13 residues.

The source is a woman aged 40 to 50 in good health and CMV-seropositive. The chain couples TRBV7-6 to TRBJ1-5, with 9 nucleotides matching TRBD1. The sequenced sample consisted of PBMCs. CDR3 sequence: CASSRDREKPQHF. DNA for the CDR3: TGTGCCAGCAGCCGGGACAGGGAGAAACCCCAGCATTTT.